This T cell receptor beta chain was captured in a study of blood T cell repertoires in COVID-19 (TCRdb year 2020). Looking at the study overall: Samples from collaborators originated in the United States, Italy and Spain and spanned both the acute and convalescent phases of COVID-19. The material from the prospective study consisted of cDNA or gDNA derived from T cells, B-cell-depleted T cells, or PBMCs. Subjects who had been exposed to COVID-19, were actively infected with it, or had recovered from it provided the deeply sampled blood TCRbeta repertoires that made up the dataset. A de-identified subject ID, COVID-19 status, age in years and sex were almost always included in the sample metadata. Where HLA class I and class II types were available, the types were taken from metadata supplied by the sample provider, not from assay-based typing. A freely available public database, intended as a resource for researchers studying the immune response to SARS-CoV-2, is where the repertoires were released. The samples were drawn from the first 160 participants of the ongoing ImmuneRACE study and from 950 to 1,500 subjects provided by 6 global collaborators.

The CDR3 holds 13 amino acids from the cysteine to the phenylalanine. Only CDR3 DNA remains: 39 bases, in frame from the first base. CDR1 and CDR2 are read off the germline V gene as SGHDN and FVKESK. At the junction V is shortened by 4 bases and J by 2 bases, with 8 bases in between. A word on this clone: No cognate antigen has been identified for it. Base qualities were left out, and no much larger clone turns up one base away.

In the prospective study, participants were 18 to 89 years old, resided in about 25 geographic areas of the United States, and were enrolled through a virtual design. Cohort assignment in the prospective study relied on participant-reported clinical history from a screening survey and a study questionnaire. For ImmuneRACE Cohort 3, a participant was defined as recovered based on two consecutive negative NP/OP PCR tests, clearance by a healthcare professional, or resolution of symptoms. Mobile phlebotomists in the prospective study collected whole blood, serum and a nasopharyngeal or oropharyngeal swab from every participant. Additional blood draws and questionnaires over a 2-month period could optionally be provided by prospective study participants. Before DNA extraction, blood samples from the prospective study were shipped at room temperature or frozen. General findings and caveats noted by the study authors: The quantity of clinical and demographic metadata differed by source and by participant and was supplied without curation.

TCRbeta CDR3 regions were amplified from genomic DNA by means of the immunoSEQ Assay, a bias-controlled multiplex PCR. Per the authors' processing: Nucleated cell counts per sample were estimated from amplification of reference gene primers within the assay. To quantify the absolute abundance of each unique TCRbeta CDR3 rearrangement, sequence reads were collapsed and filtered. Productive Simpson clonality was computed per sample as the square root of Simpson's diversity index over productive rearrangements. TCRdb retrieved this table from immuneACCESS and kept in-frame rearrangements only. Not all clones are present; in checked studies, unresolved V genes account for under half, and no reason is known for the remainder. V, J and clone size derive from that table, while D and trimming were established from the DNA sequence. Counted in this sample were about 100,000 clones; roughly 85% of them appeared once. Roughly 3% of the sample rests with the top ten.

This clonotype was sampled from a woman aged 50 to 60 who had recovered from COVID-19. The chain is assembled from TRBV14 and TRBJ2-5; matching of 5 bases hints at TRBD2 as the D gene. Input material: PBMCs or T cells enriched from blood (not recorded which). CDR3 region: CASSRGIQETQYF. The bases are TGTGCCAGCAGCCGAGGGATTCAAGAGACCCAGTACTTC. Reference TRBV14 and TRBJ2-5 genes cover what lies past the CDR3, so the full variable domain is EAGVTQFPSHSVIEKGQTVTLRCDPISGHDNLYWYRRVMGKEIKFLLHFVKESKQDESGMPNNRFLAERTGGTYSTLKVQPAELEDSGVYFCASSRGIQETQYFGPGTRLLVL.